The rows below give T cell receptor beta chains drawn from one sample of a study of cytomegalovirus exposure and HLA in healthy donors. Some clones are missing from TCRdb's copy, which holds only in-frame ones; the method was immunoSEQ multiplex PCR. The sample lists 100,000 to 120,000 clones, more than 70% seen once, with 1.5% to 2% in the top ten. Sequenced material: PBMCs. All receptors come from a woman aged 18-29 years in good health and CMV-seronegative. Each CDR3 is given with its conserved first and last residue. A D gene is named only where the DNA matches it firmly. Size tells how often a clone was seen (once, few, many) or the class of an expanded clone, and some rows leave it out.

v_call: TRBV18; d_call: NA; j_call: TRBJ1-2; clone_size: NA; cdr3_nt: TGTGCCAGCTCATTGGGACAAGACCTATTCTATGGCTACACCTTC; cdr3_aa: CASSLGQDLFYGYTF
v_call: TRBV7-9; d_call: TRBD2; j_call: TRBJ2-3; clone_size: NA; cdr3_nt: TGTGCCAGCAGCTTGAGACTAGCGGGGGAAGGAGATACGCAGTATTTT; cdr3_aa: CASSLRLAGEGDTQYF
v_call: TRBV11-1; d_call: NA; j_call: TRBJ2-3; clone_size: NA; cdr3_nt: TGTGCCAGCAGGGGCAGAACTAGCACAGATACGCAGTATTTT; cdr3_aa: CASRGRTSTDTQYF
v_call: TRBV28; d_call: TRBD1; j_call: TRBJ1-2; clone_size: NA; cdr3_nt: TGTGCCAGCAGGCGGACAGGGGGCGACTATGGCTACACCTTC; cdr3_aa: CASRRTGGDYGYTF
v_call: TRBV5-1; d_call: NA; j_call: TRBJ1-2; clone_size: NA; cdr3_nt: TGCGCCAGCAGCTTGGCGCGGATTAGCTCTAATGGCTACACCTTC; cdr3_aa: CASSLARISSNGYTF
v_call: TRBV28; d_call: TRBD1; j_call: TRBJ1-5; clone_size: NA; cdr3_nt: TGTGCCAGCAGACCTCAGGGGGTTAGACAGCCCCAGCATTTT; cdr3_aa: CASRPQGVRQPQHF
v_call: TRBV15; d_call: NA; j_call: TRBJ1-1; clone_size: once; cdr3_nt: TGTGCCACCAGCGGCCTTCGGGGGTCCACTGAAGCTTTCTTT; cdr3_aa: CATSGLRGSTEAFF
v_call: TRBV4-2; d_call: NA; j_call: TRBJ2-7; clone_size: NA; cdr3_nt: TGTGCCAGCAGCCAAGAGACCGCCCAGGGTGGATGGTACGAGCAGTACTTC; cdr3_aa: CASSQETAQGGWYEQYF
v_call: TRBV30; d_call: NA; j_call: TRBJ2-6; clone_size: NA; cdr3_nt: TGTGCCTGGATGAGATCTGGGGCCAACGTCCTGACTTTC; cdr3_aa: CAWMRSGANVLTF
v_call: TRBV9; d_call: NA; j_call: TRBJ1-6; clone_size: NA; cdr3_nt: TGTGCCAGCACCCAGGAAGGCTCCTATAATTCACCCCTCCACTTT; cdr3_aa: CASTQEGSYNSPLHF
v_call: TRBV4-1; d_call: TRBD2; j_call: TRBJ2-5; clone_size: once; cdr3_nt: TGCGCCAGCAGCCAAGCCCCACTAGCGGGGGAGACCCAGTACTTC; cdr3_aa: CASSQAPLAGETQYF
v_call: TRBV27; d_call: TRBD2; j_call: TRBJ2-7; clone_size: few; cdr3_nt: TGTGCCAGCAGTCGGAGCGGGGGGCCAGGCTCCTACGAGCAGTACTTC; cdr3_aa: CASSRSGGPGSYEQYF
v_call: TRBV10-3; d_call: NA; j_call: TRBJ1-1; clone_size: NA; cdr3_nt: TGTGCCATCAGTGATTTAGGGGTGAACACTGAAGCTTTCTTT; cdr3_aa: CAISDLGVNTEAFF
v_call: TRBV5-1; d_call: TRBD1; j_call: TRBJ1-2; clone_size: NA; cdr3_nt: TGCGCCAGCAGCTTGGGACAGGGACTTGGCTTAGACTATGGCTACACCTTC; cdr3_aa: CASSLGQGLGLDYGYTF
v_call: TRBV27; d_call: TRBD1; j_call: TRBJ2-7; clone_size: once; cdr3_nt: TGTGCCAGCAGGAGGGGGCCCGACGAGCAGTACTTC; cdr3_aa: CASRRGPDEQYF
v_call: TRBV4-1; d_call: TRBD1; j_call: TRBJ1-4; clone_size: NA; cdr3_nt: TGCGCCAGCAACACTCAGGGGGCGGGAGAAAAACTGTTTTTT; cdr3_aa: CASNTQGAGEKLFF
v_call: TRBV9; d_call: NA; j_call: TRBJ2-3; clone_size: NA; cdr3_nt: TGTGCCAGCAGCGCAAATCCACAATCAGATACGCAGTATTTT; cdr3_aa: CASSANPQSDTQYF
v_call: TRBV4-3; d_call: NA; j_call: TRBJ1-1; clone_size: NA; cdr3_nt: TGCGCCAGCAGCCCTCGGGGACAATTGAACACTGAAGCTTTCTTT; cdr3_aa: CASSPRGQLNTEAFF
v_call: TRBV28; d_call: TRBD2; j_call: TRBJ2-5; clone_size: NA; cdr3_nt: TGTGCCAGCAGTTCGCGACTAGCGGGAGAGACCCAGTACTTC; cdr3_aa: CASSSRLAGETQYF
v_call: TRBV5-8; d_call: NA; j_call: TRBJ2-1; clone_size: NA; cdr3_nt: TGTGCCAGCAGTCTGGACAGCCTCATCTCCTACAATGAGCAGTTCTTC; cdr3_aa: CASSLDSLISYNEQFF
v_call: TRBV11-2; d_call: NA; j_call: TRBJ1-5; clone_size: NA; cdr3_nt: TGTGCCAGCAGCTTCACAGGGCCCTATCAGCCCCAGCATTTT; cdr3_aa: CASSFTGPYQPQHF
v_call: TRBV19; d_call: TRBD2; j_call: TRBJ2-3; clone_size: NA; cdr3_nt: TGTGCCAGTAGTATAGATACTCGACTAGCGGGAGGCGACGGCACAGATACGCAGTATTTT; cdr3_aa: CASSIDTRLAGGDGTDTQYF
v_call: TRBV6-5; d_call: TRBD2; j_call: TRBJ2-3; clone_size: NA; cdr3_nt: TGTGCCAGCAGTTACTCGGGCGGGGGTGGCACAGATACGCAGTATTTT; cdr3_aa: CASSYSGGGGTDTQYF
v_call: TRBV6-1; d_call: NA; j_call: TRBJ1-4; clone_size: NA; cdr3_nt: TGTGCCAGCCTAAGATACAGTGGTCAGTCTGATAAACTGTTTTTT; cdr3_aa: CASLRYSGQSDKLFF
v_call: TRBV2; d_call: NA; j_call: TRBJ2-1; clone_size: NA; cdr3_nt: TGTGCCAGCCCGGACAACTCCTACAATGAGCAGTTCTTC; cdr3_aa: CASPDNSYNEQFF
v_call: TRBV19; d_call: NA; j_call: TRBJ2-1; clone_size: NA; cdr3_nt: TGTGCCAGTAGGGGCGGGTACAATGAGCAGTTCTTC; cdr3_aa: CASRGGYNEQFF
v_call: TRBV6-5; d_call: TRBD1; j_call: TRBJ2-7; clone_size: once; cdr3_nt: TGTGCCAGCAGTTACTCGACAGGGGTCTCCTACGAGCAGTACTTC; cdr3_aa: CASSYSTGVSYEQYF
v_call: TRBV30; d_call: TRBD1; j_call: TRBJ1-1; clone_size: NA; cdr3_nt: TGTGCCTGGAGAAAACAGGGGTTGAACACTGAAGCTTTCTTT; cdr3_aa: CAWRKQGLNTEAFF
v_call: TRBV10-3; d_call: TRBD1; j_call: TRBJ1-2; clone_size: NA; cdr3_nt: TGTGCCATCAGTGGGACAGGTTATGGCTACACCTTC; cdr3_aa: CAISGTGYGYTF
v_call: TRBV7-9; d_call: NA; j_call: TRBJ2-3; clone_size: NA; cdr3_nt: TGTGCCAGCAGTTACTCCTCCGGACTCCCCCGCACAGATACGCAGTATTTT; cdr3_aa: CASSYSSGLPRTDTQYF
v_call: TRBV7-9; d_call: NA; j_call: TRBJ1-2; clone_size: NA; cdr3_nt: TGTGCCAGCAGCTCACTCCCGGGGGGCTACACCTTC; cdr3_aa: CASSSLPGGYTF
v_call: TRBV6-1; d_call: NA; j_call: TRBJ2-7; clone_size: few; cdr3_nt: TGTGCCAGCAGCCGGGCACAGGGAAGCTCCTACGAGCAGTACTTC; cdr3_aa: CASSRAQGSSYEQYF
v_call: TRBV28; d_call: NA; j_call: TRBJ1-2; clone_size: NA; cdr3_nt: TGTGCCAGCAGTTTATATGGGGGCGGAGGCTACACCTTC; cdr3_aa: CASSLYGGGGYTF
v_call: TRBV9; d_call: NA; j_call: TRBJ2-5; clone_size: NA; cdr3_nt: TGTGCCAGCAGCGTAGGGGCCAAAGAGACCCAGTACTTC; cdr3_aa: CASSVGAKETQYF
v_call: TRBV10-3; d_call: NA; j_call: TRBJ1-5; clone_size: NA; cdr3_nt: TGTGCCATCAGTGAGTCCGGGGGGGCTTCATCGTGGCAGCCCCAGCATTTT; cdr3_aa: CAISESGGASSWQPQHF
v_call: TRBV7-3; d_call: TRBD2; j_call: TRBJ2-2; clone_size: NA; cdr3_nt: TGTGCCAGCAGCCCCCGCGGGGGACTAAACACCGGGGAGCTGTTTTTT; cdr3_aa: CASSPRGGLNTGELFF
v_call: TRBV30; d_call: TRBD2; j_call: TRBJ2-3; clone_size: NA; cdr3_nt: TGTGCCTGGACCCGCGAAGCGGCTAGCGGGACTGGCACAGATACGCAGTATTTT; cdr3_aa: CAWTREAASGTGTDTQYF
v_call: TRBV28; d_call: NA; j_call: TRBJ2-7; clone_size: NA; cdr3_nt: TGTGCCAGCAGTCCCGGGGGCTACGAGCAGTACTTC; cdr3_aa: CASSPGGYEQYF
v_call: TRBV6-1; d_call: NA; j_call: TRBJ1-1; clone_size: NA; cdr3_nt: TGTGCCAGCAGTGAAAGGTTCGGGGGGGAGCTGCACACTGAAGCTTTCTTT; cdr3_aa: CASSERFGGELHTEAFF
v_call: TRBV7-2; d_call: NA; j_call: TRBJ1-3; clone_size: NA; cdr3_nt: TGTGCCAGCAGCTTAGTTGTGCGTTCGGGAAACACCATATATTTT; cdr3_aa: CASSLVVRSGNTIYF
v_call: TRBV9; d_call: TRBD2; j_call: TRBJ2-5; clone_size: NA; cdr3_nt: TGTGCCAGCAGCCAGGGACTAGCGGCTCAAGAGACCCAGTACTTC; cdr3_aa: CASSQGLAAQETQYF
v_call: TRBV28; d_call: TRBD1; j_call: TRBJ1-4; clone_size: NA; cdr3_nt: TGTGCCAGCAGTTTTACCGGGACAGGGGGTGAAAAACTGTTTTTT; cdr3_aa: CASSFTGTGGEKLFF
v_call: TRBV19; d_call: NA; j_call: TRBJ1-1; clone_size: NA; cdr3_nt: TGTGCCAGTAGTATAGCAGGAACGAACACTGAAGCTTTCTTT; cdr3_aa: CASSIAGTNTEAFF
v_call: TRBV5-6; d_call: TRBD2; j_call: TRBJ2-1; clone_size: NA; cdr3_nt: TGTGCCAGCAGCTTGGCGCGGGAGAATGAGCAGTTCTTC; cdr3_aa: CASSLARENEQFF
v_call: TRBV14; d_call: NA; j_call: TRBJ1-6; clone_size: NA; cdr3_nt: TGTGCCAGCAGCCCCCTACAACGGGATTCACCCCTCCACTTT; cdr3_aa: CASSPLQRDSPLHF
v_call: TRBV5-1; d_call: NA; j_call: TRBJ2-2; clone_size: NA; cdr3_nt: TGCGCCAGCAGCCTCCCCCGGGTATCGAACACCGGGGAGCTGTTTTTT; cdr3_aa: CASSLPRVSNTGELFF
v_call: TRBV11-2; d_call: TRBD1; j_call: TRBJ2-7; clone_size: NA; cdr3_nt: TGTGCCAGCAGCTTAAACCGGGACAGGGGCTACGAGCAGTACTTC; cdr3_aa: CASSLNRDRGYEQYF